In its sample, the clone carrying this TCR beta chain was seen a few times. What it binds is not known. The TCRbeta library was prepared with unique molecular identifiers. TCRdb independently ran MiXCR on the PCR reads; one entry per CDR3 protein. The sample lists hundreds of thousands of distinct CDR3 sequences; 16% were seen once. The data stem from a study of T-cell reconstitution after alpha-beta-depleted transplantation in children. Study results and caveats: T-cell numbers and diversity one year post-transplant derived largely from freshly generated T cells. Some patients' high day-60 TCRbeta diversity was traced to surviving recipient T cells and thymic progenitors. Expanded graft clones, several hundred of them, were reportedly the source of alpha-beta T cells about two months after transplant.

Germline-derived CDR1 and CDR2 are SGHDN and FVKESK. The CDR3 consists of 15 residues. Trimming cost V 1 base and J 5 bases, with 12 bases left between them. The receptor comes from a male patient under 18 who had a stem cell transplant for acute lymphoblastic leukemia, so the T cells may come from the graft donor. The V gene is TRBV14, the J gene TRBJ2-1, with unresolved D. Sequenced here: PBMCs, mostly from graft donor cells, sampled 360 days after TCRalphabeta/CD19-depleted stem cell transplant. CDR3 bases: TGTGCCAGCAGCCAAGTGGCTATGACCCACAATGAGCAGTTCTTC. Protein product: CASSQVAMTHNEQFF.